These T cell receptor beta chains were read from a single sample in a study of blood T cell repertoires in COVID-19. This table comes from immunoSEQ multiplex PCR, and its TCRdb copy is limited to in-frame clones, with some not included. The sample has over 90,000 clones; more than 80% are singletons. Material: peripheral blood. Receptors were obtained from a human donor in a cohort sampled during active COVID-19. Each CDR3 is given with its conserved first and last residue. A D gene is named only where the DNA matches it firmly. Expanded clones get a size class; other rows say once, few or many, or leave the size out.

D gene: -; V gene: TRBV14; J gene: TRBJ2-1; clone size: -; CDR3 protein: CASSLRSSYYNEQFF; CDR3 DNA: TGTGCCAGCAGCCTTCGGAGTTCCTACTACAATGAGCAGTTCTTC
D gene: -; V gene: TRBV25-1; J gene: TRBJ1-2; clone size: -; CDR3 protein: CASSVSGYYGYTF; CDR3 DNA: TGTGCCAGCAGTGTTAGCGGATACTATGGCTACACCTTC
D gene: -; V gene: TRBV14; J gene: TRBJ1-6; clone size: -; CDR3 protein: CASSQEGAPLHF; CDR3 DNA: TGTGCCAGCAGCCAAGAAGGGGCACCCCTCCACTTT
D gene: TRBD2; V gene: TRBV5-4; J gene: TRBJ2-7; clone size: -; CDR3 protein: CASSSGLAGPYEQYF; CDR3 DNA: TGTGCCAGCAGCTCAGGACTAGCGGGGCCCTACGAGCAGTACTTC
D gene: TRBD1; V gene: TRBV18; J gene: TRBJ2-1; clone size: -; CDR3 protein: CASSPRQGPNEQFF; CDR3 DNA: TGTGCCAGCTCACCAAGACAGGGACCCAATGAGCAGTTCTTC
D gene: -; V gene: TRBV4-3; J gene: TRBJ2-2; clone size: -; CDR3 protein: CASSQGWSRAGELFF; CDR3 DNA: TGCGCCAGCAGCCAAGGATGGAGCAGAGCCGGGGAGCTGTTTTTT
D gene: -; V gene: TRBV24-1; J gene: TRBJ2-2; clone size: -; CDR3 protein: CATSAYTGELFF; CDR3 DNA: TGTGCCACCAGTGCTTACACCGGGGAGCTGTTTTTT
D gene: TRBD1; V gene: TRBV7-9; J gene: TRBJ2-1; clone size: -; CDR3 protein: CASSSKGTGNNEQFF; CDR3 DNA: TGTGCCAGCAGCTCAAAAGGGACAGGGAACAATGAGCAGTTCTTC
D gene: -; V gene: TRBV19; J gene: TRBJ2-1; clone size: few; CDR3 protein: CASSIAQHDEQFF; CDR3 DNA: TGTGCCAGTAGTATAGCACAGCACGATGAGCAGTTCTTC
D gene: TRBD2; V gene: TRBV5-1; J gene: TRBJ2-5; clone size: -; CDR3 protein: CASSVLAGGQETQYF; CDR3 DNA: TGCGCCAGCAGCGTTCTAGCGGGGGGTCAAGAGACCCAGTACTTC
D gene: -; V gene: TRBV7-2; J gene: TRBJ1-4; clone size: -; CDR3 protein: CASSPQGTTNEKLFF; CDR3 DNA: TGTGCCAGCAGCCCGCAGGGGACAACTAATGAAAAACTGTTTTTT
D gene: -; V gene: TRBV3-1/TRBV3-2; J gene: TRBJ1-1; clone size: -; CDR3 protein: CASRYFRDTEAFF; CDR3 DNA: TGTGCCAGCAGATACTTCAGGGATACTGAAGCTTTCTTT
D gene: -; V gene: TRBV11-1; J gene: TRBJ2-3; clone size: -; CDR3 protein: CASSPRETTDTQYF; CDR3 DNA: TGTGCCAGCAGCCCACGGGAAACGACAGATACGCAGTATTTT
D gene: TRBD2; V gene: TRBV4-1; J gene: TRBJ2-1; clone size: -; CDR3 protein: CASSHSGTTTYNEQFF; CDR3 DNA: TGCGCCAGCAGCCACAGCGGGACTACCACCTACAATGAGCAGTTCTTC
D gene: -; V gene: TRBV5-1; J gene: TRBJ1-1; clone size: -; CDR3 protein: CASSLGGRNTEAFF; CDR3 DNA: TGCGCCAGCAGCTTGGGGGGCAGGAACACTGAAGCTTTCTTT
D gene: -; V gene: TRBV5-1; J gene: TRBJ1-2; clone size: -; CDR3 protein: CASSGGPGGYTF; CDR3 DNA: TGCGCCAGCAGCGGAGGGCCTGGTGGCTACACCTTC
D gene: -; V gene: TRBV7-3; J gene: TRBJ2-3; clone size: -; CDR3 protein: CASSSRGTDTQYF; CDR3 DNA: TGTGCCAGCAGCTCCCGGGGCACAGATACGCAGTATTTT
D gene: -; V gene: TRBV19; J gene: TRBJ2-6; clone size: -; CDR3 protein: CASSNPGWANVLTF; CDR3 DNA: TGTGCCAGTAGTAACCCAGGCTGGGCCAACGTCCTGACTTTC
D gene: TRBD1; V gene: TRBV19; J gene: TRBJ1-6; clone size: -; CDR3 protein: CASRVQGNYNSPLHF; CDR3 DNA: TGTGCCAGTAGAGTACAGGGGAACTATAATTCACCCCTCCACTTT
D gene: TRBD1; V gene: TRBV7-9; J gene: TRBJ2-2; clone size: -; CDR3 protein: CASSPRDRGPGELFF; CDR3 DNA: TGTGCCAGCAGCCCACGGGACAGGGGGCCCGGGGAGCTGTTTTTT
D gene: -; V gene: TRBV5-1; J gene: TRBJ1-4; clone size: -; CDR3 protein: CASSPLERTNEKLFF; CDR3 DNA: TGCGCCAGCAGCCCCTTGGAGAGAACTAATGAAAAACTGTTTTTT
D gene: -; V gene: TRBV6-2/TRBV6-3; J gene: TRBJ2-5; clone size: -; CDR3 protein: CASSYSAQETQYF; CDR3 DNA: TGTGCCAGCAGTTACAGTGCGCAAGAGACCCAGTACTTC
D gene: -; V gene: TRBV12-1; J gene: TRBJ2-7; clone size: -; CDR3 protein: CAKTGSTSYEQYF; CDR3 DNA: TGTGCCAAGACAGGGTCCACTTCCTACGAGCAGTACTTC
D gene: -; V gene: TRBV4-1; J gene: TRBJ1-2; clone size: -; CDR3 protein: CASSQETPGRGGYTF; CDR3 DNA: TGCGCCAGCAGCCAAGAAACTCCGGGTAGAGGTGGCTACACCTTC
D gene: TRBD1; V gene: TRBV2; J gene: TRBJ2-1; clone size: -; CDR3 protein: CASRDRGSHNEQFF; CDR3 DNA: TGTGCCAGCAGGGACAGGGGATCCCACAATGAGCAGTTCTTC